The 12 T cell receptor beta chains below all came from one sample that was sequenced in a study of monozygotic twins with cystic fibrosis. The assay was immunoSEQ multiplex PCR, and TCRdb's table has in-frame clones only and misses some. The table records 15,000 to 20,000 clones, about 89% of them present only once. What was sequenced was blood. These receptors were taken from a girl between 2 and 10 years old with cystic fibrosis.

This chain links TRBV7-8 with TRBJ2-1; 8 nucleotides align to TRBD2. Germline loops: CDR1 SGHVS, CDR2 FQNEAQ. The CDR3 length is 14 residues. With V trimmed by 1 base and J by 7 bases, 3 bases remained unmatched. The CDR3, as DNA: TGTGCCAGCAGCTTAGGACTAGCGTCGAATGAGCAGTTCTTC. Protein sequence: CASSLGLASNEQFF. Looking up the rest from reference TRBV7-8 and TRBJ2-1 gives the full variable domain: GAGVSQSPRYKVAKRGQDVALRCDPISGHVSLFWYQQALGQGPEFLTYFQNEAQLDKSGLPSDRFFAERPEGSVSTLKIQRTQQEDSAVYLCASSLGLASNEQFFGPGTRLTVL.

CDR3: CASSTGPASYEQYF. In DNA, the CDR3 is TGTGCCAGCTCGACAGGCCCCGCGTCCTACGAGCAGTACTTC. The chain carries TRBV21-1 and TRBJ2-7; TRBD1 is the table's D call and was not checked against the DNA. TRBV21-1 is recorded as a pseudogene. The CDR3 totals 14 residues.

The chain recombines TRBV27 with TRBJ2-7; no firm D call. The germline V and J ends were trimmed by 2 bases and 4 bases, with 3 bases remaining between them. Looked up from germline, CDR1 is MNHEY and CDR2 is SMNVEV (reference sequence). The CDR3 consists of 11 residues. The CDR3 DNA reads TGTGCCAGCAGTTTAGGGTACGAGCAGTACTTC. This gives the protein CASSLGYEQYF.

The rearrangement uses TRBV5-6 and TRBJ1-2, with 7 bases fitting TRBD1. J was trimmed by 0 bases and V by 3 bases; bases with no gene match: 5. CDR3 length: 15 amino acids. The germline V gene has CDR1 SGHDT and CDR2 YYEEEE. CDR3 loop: CASSSPGGANYGYTF. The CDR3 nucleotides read TGTGCCAGCAGCTCACCAGGGGGTGCTAACTATGGCTACACCTTC.

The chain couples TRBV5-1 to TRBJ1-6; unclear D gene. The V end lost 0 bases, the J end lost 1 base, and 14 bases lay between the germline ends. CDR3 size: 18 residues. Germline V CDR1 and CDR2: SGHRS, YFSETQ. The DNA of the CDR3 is TGCGCCAGCAGCTTGGATTCGGTGGGTAGTTCCTATAATTCACCCCTCCACTTT. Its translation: CASSLDSVGSSYNSPLHF. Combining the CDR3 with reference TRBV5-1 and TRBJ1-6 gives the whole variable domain KAGVTQTPRYLIKTRGQQVTLSCSPISGHRSVSWYQQTPGQGLQFLFEYFSETQRNKGNFPGRFSGRQFSNSRSEMNVSTLELGDSALYLCASSLDSVGSSYNSPLHFGNGTRLTVT.

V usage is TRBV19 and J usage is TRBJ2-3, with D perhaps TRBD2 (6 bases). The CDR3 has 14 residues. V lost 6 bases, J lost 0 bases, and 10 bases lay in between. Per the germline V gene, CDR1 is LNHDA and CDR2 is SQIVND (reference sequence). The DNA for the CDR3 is TGTGCCAGTAGCGATCGGGGGAGCACAGATACGCAGTATTTT. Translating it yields CASSDRGSTDTQYF.

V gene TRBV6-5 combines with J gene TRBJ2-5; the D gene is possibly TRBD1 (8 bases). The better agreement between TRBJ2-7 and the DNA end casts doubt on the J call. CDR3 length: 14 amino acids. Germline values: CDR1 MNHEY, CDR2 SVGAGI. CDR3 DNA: TGTGCCAGCAGAGGACAGGGAGGGGGCTACGAGCAGTACTTC. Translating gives CASRGQGGGYEQYF.

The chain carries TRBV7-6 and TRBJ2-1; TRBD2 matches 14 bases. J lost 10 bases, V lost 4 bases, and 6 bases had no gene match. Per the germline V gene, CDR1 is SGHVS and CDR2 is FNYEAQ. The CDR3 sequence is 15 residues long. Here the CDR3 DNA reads TGTGCCAGCAGCTCGACGGGACTAGCGGGAGAAGAGCAGTTCTTC. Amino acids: CASSSTGLAGEEQFF.

CDR3: CASSLWGDPSNEQFF. DNA of the CDR3: TGCGCCAGCAGCTTATGGGGGGACCCATCTAATGAGCAGTTCTTC. J is TRBJ2-1 and V is TRBV5-1; possibly TRBD2 for D (6 bases). Germline V gene data show CDR1 as SGHRS and CDR2 as YFSETQ. The CDR3 runs 15 residues. V shed 2 bases and J shed 7 bases, with 16 bases lying between them.

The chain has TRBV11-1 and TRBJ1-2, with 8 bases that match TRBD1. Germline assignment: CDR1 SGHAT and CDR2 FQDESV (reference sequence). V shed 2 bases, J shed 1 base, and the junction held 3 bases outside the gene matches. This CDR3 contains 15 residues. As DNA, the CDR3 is TGTGCCAGCAGCTTATACGGACAGGGTAACTATGGCTACACCTTC. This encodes CASSLYGQGNYGYTF. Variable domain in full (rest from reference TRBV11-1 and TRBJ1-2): EAEVAQSPRYKITEKSQAVAFWCDPISGHATLYWYRQILGQGPELLVQFQDESVVDDSQLPKDRFSAERLKGVDSTLKIQPAELGDSAMYLCASSLYGQGNYGYTFGSGTRLTVV.

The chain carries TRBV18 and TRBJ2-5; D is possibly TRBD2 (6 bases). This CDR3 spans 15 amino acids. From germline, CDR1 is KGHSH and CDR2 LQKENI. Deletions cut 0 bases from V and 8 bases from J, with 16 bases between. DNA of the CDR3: TGTGCCAGCTCACCACCGGTGGAGGGCCAAGTAACCCAGTACTTC. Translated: CASSPPVEGQVTQYF.

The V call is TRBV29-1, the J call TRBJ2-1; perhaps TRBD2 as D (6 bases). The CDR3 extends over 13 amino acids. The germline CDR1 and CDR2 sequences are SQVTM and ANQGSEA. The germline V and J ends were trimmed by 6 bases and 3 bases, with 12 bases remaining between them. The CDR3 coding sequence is TGCAGCGTCAGCGCGGGGAGCTACAATGAGCAGTTCTTC. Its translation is CSVSAGSYNEQFF.